The source of this TCR beta chain is a study of CD8 T cells in Susac syndrome. CD8+ and CD4+ T cells from blood underwent TCR beta sequencing. The CD8+ and CD4+ T cells were negatively isolated, with the TEMRA cells enriched by FACS. CDR1 is SGHRS, CDR2 YFSETQ, per germline. With 3 bases removed from V and 11 bases from J, the gap between germline ends came to 12 bases. The CDR3 sequence is 13 residues long. Whole-study results and caveats: The relatively small number of individuals in the TCR sequencing and HLA analysis was acknowledged by the study.

RNA totalling about 0.45 to 1 ug underwent reverse transcription with random hexamers. Multiplex PCR with immunoSEQ amplified the TCR beta CDR3 across 54 Vbeta and 13 Jbeta. TCRdb ran MiXCR on the immunoSEQ multiplex PCR reads and lists one entry per CDR3 protein. Among almost 450,000 distinct CDR3 sequences listed, approximately 85% were seen once. Turning to this clonotype: Its antigen is as yet unknown.

The genes are TRBV5-1 and TRBJ1-6; D is ambiguous. This TCR was sampled from a human donor with multiple sclerosis. The sequencing sample was made of CD8+ T cells from PBMCs. The CDR3 spells CASSSDGVPPLHF. The CDR3 coding sequence is TGCGCCAGCAGCTCTGACGGCGTCCCACCCCTCCACTTT.